The 14 T cell receptor beta chains in this list originate from one sample, sequenced in a study of T-cell memory formation after mild COVID-19. TCRdb redid the calling of the 5' RACE reads with MiXCR, one entry per CDR3 protein. Of more than 300,000 distinct CDR3 sequences in the sample, around an eighth were seen once. Material: PBMCs or a T cell subset sorted from them (not recorded which). The receptors shown here come from a man between 18 and 35 years old who had mild COVID-19 (a few samples of this study predate the infection). Cell type and time point are not known.

This clonotype has only a few counts. J is TRBJ1-5 and V is TRBV25-1; D is unclear. The CDR3 spans 15 residues. Looked up from germline, CDR1 is MGHDK and CDR2 is SYGVNS. The germline V and J ends were trimmed by 3 bases and 0 bases, with 9 bases remaining between them. CDR3 loop: CASSDSSYSNQPQHF. CDR3 bases: TGTGCCAGCAGTGATTCGAGTTATAGCAATCAGCCCCAGCATTTT.

This clonotype was seen ten or more times. This sequence joins TRBV4-2 and TRBJ2-2; 12 nucleotides agree with TRBD1. V lost 3 bases to trimming and J lost 4 bases; unmatched junction nucleotides: 9. In germline, CDR1 is LGHNA, CDR2 YNFKEQ. The CDR3 runs to 18 residues. The CDR3 is CASSQMGQGAGSTGELFF. CDR3 coding DNA: TGTGCCAGCAGCCAGATGGGACAGGGGGCGGGAAGCACCGGGGAGCTGTTTTTT.

This clonotype was picked up a small number of times. J is TRBJ2-1 and V is TRBV7-2; D gene unclear. The V gene's germline CDR1 is SGHTA and CDR2 FQGNSA. Between the trimmed V and J ends, which lost 3 bases and 11 bases, there was a span of 8 bases. The CDR3 loop spans 11 amino acids. The CDR3: CASSLGFQQFF. In DNA, the CDR3 is TGTGCCAGCAGCTTGGGATTTCAGCAGTTCTTC. Based on the CDR3 plus reference TRBV7-2 and TRBJ2-1, the full variable domain is GAGVSQSPSNKVTEKGKDVELRCDPISGHTALYWYRQSLGQGLEFLIYFQGNSAPDKSGLPSDRFSAERTGGSVSTLTIQRTQQEDSAVYLCASSLGFQQFFGPGTRLTVL.

This clonotype has a count of ten or more. The rearrangement links TRBV3-1 to TRBJ2-2; D is unresolved. Germline V gives CDR1 LGHDT, CDR2 YNNKEL (reference sequence). The CDR3 runs 14 residues. With 2 bases removed from V and 6 bases from J, the gap between germline ends came to 10 bases. This CDR3 is CASSQFIAAGELFF. The CDR3 DNA follows: TGTGCCAGCAGCCAATTCATAGCCGCCGGGGAGCTGTTTTTT.

This clonotype showed up just a few times. The chain recombines TRBV24-1 with TRBJ1-5, with TRBD1 as a possible D gene (6 bases). Looked up from germline, CDR1 is KGHDR and CDR2 is SFDVKD. CDR3 length equals 14 residues. V shed 3 bases and J shed 5 bases, with 10 bases lying between them. The CDR3: CATSDGTRDQPQHF. CDR3 nucleotide sequence: TGTGCCACCAGTGATGGGACAAGGGATCAGCCCCAGCATTTT.

This clonotype was counted a few times. This chain uses TRBV10-1 with TRBJ2-1, with D possibly TRBD2 on 6 matching bases. CDR1 and CDR2 (germline): WNHNN, SYGVQD (reference sequence). Trimming stripped 6 bases from V and 7 bases from J, with 13 bases between. The length of the CDR3 is 13 residues. CDR3 coding DNA: TGCGCCAGCAGCCGGGTCGCGGGGAATGAGCAGTTCTTC. Its translation is CASSRVAGNEQFF.

There are many counts of this clonotype. This rearrangement joins TRBV7-8 to TRBJ2-3; TRBD2 aligns across 8 bases. The CDR3 loop spans 15 amino acids. The V gene's germline CDR1 is SGHVS and CDR2 FQNEAQ. J was trimmed by 2 bases and V by 5 bases; bases with no gene match: 6. CDR3 in amino acids: CASSPGLANTDTQYF. The CDR3 DNA follows: TGTGCCAGCAGCCCCGGACTAGCTAACACAGATACGCAGTATTTT. The full variable domain, with the rest looked up from reference TRBV7-8 and TRBJ2-3, is GAGVSQSPRYKVAKRGQDVALRCDPISGHVSLFWYQQALGQGPEFLTYFQNEAQLDKSGLPSDRFFAERPEGSVSTLKIQRTQQEDSAVYLCASSPGLANTDTQYFGPGTRLTVL.

The sample holds a few counts of this clonotype. The genes are TRBV7-9 and TRBJ1-5; D is possibly TRBD1 (5 bases). Trimming cost V 5 bases and J 0 bases, with 11 bases left between them. The germline gives CDR1 SEHNR, CDR2 FQNEAQ (reference sequence). The CDR3 is 15 amino acids. The CDR3 spells CASSHGQGSNQPQHF. The CDR3 DNA follows: TGTGCCAGCAGCCACGGACAAGGTAGCAATCAGCCCCAGCATTTT.

This clonotype occurred many times. The V call is TRBV5-1, the J call TRBJ2-1; D is perhaps TRBD2 (6 bases). Trimming took off 0 bases at V and 4 bases at J, with 11 bases between the two ends. Germline values: CDR1 SGHRS, CDR2 YFSETQ. CDR3 length: 15 amino acids. The CDR3 nucleotides are TGCGCCAGCAGCTTGGTTGGCGGGGTTTACAATGAGCAGTTCTTC. Its translation: CASSLVGGVYNEQFF.

In this sample, this clonotype turned up a few times. In DNA form, the CDR3 reads TGTGCCAGCAGCCAGGGACCGGGTTTCTACGAGCAGTACGTC. Translating gives CASSQGPGFYEQYV. The chain employs TRBV6-2 or TRBV6-3 and TRBJ2-7; D tentatively reads TRBD1 or TRBD2 (5 bases each). Germline-derived CDR1 and CDR2 are MNHEY and SVGEGT. Trimming pared 6 bases from V and 3 bases from J, leaving 15 bases between. The CDR3 spans 14 residues.

The chain is built from TRBV6-1 and TRBJ2-4; TRBD2 matches 8 bases. This CDR3 contains 17 residues. CDR1 MNHNS and CDR2 SASEGT come from the germline V gene. V gave up 5 bases and J gave up 2 bases; unmatched junction bases: 11. The CDR3 loop is CASSPRGGPGPKNIQYF. The CDR3 DNA is TGTGCCAGCAGTCCTCGGGGGGGACCGGGGCCCAAAAACATTCAGTACTTC.

The V and J genes are TRBV24-1 and TRBJ2-2, with D possibly TRBD1 on 5 matching bases. The CDR3 loop spans 14 amino acids. The V end was cut by 7 bases, the J end by 1 base, with 9 bases between. Per germline, CDR1 KGHDR and CDR2 SFDVKD. DNA for the CDR3: TGTGCCACCAGCAAAACAGGGAACACCGGGGAGCTGTTTTTT. Translated: CATSKTGNTGELFF.

The chain employs TRBV10-3 and TRBJ1-5, with D possibly being TRBD1 (5 bases). CDR1 and CDR2 (germline): ENHRY, SYGVKD. V shed 0 bases and J shed 5 bases, with 14 bases lying between them. The CDR3 totals 16 residues. The CDR3 DNA sequence: TGTGCCATCAGTGAGTCAGGGAAAGGGACTCATCAGCCCCAGCATTTT. This translates into CAISESGKGTHQPQHF.

The sample holds a few counts of this clonotype. V gene TRBV4-1 combines with J gene TRBJ2-7; 7 bases are a match to TRBD1. Germline V CDR1 and CDR2: MGHRA, YSYEKL. This CDR3 spans 15 amino acids. Trimming at V came to 2 bases and at J to 8 bases, leaving 12 bases not matched to a gene. Written as DNA, the CDR3 is TGCGCCAGCAGCCAACGAGGGGGCGGTTCCGAAAAGCAGTACTTC. Its protein is CASSQRGGGSEKQYF.